This paragraph reports one TCR beta chain. Its matching antigen is unknown. The sample belongs to a study of OX40 agonist ivuxolimab in advanced cancers. Study-level information: Patients receiving dose escalation had hepatocellular carcinoma, melanoma, renal cell or head and neck cancer. At 65% to 85% male, the cohort had a mean age of approximately 64 years, ranging from roughly 20 to 85.

V was trimmed by 1 base and J by 0 bases, leaving 7 bases between them. The CDR3 runs to 15 residues. Per the germline V gene, CDR1 is LNHDA and CDR2 is SQIVND (reference sequence). This table comes from immunoSEQ multiplex PCR, and its TCRdb copy is limited to in-frame clones, with some not included. The repertoire consists of about 92,000 clones, with roughly nine tenths occurring once and the leading ten covering 0.25% to 0.35%. Points from the study as a whole: At 0.1 to 3.0 mg/kg and by week 6, clonal expansion occurred in CD4+ and CD8+ blood T cells. The study found that CD8+ T cells averaged more expanded clones than CD4+.

The chain joins TRBV19 to TRBJ2-1; maybe TRBD1 (5 bases). The sample here was CD4+ or CD8+ T cells sorted from blood, taken in a trial of the OX40 agonist ivuxolimab. This sequence was found in an adult with an advanced solid tumor such as melanoma, head and neck, liver or kidney cancer. CDR3 coding DNA: TGTGCCAGTAGTATAGTCAGGGCCTCCTACAATGAGCAGTTCTTC. It yields the protein CASSIVRASYNEQFF. The full variable domain, with the rest looked up from reference TRBV19 and TRBJ2-1, is DGGITQSPKYLFRKEGQNVTLSCEQNLNHDAMYWYRQDPGQGLRLIYYSQIVNDFQKGDIAEGYSVSREKKESFPLTVTSAQKNPTAFYLCASSIVRASYNEQFFGPGTRLTVL.